A single TCR beta chain is shown here with its context. Its recognized antigen is unknown. No much larger clone exists at a distance of one base, and base qualities are not known. The donors were healthy, HIV-negative adults with no recently reported acute infections or vaccinations. All donors were Caucasian adults living in Nashville, Tennessee, USA. For unsorted samples, tens of millions of PBMCs were counted, and genomic DNA was extracted using the QIAamp DNA Blood Mini kit. After blood collection by leukapheresis, PBMCs were isolated using Ficoll-Histopaque density gradient centrifugation and then cryopreserved in the vapor phase of liquid nitrogen. Using the deep immunoSEQ assay, multiplex PCR amplified TCR CDR3 regions from genomic DNA. Genomic DNA extracted from each cell subset was distributed evenly over all wells of several immunoSEQ 96-well plates, and each plate served as one replicate. For unsorted PBMC, each replicate PCR was loaded with roughly 0.3 ug genomic DNA, equivalent to 30,000 or so T cell genomes. Genomic DNA from unsorted PBMC was sequenced over ten immunoSEQ deep assay plates. Purified libraries were measured with a Qubit 3.0 fluorometer, size-checked on a Bioanalyzer 2100, and measured again with the KAPA Library Quantification kit. Every immunoSEQ 96-well plate was sequenced on a separate single-read 150-cycle Illumina NextSeq 550 flow cell. The paper's processing steps were these. Because the immunoSEQ output held only junctional sequences and lacked quality scores, the filtering could not match the filtering applied to full-length reads. Sequences were annotated with PyIR, a Python wrapper for IgBLAST v1.9, and V/J genes and CDR3 were assigned using IMGT germline references. Any read was removed if the V/J assignment was weak (E-value above 1e-6), the CDR3 was missing, or the read contained stop codons, out-of-frame junctions, or ambiguous translated residues. V3J clonotypes were defined by identical inferred V gene, J gene, and CDR3 amino acid sequence. The percentage overlap between two repertoires was calculated by dividing the number of shared unique clonotypes by the size of the smaller repertoire. Richness of each repertoire was evaluated using RTK rarefaction, the Chao1 estimator, and Recon v2.1 estimates of unobserved clonotypes. As stored in TCRdb, this immuneACCESS dataset retains in-frame rearrangements with V and J assigned. A fraction of the clones does not appear; measured against another copy, unresolved V genes explain less than half of the discrepancy, and the remainder lacks a known reason. That table is the source of V, J and clone size, and D and trimming were worked out from the DNA. Present in this sample are a few hundred thousand clones, about 80% of which were seen just once. Clones ranked in the top ten supply less than 15% of the sample.

The record originates from a study of shared clonotypes between healthy human individuals (dated by TCRdb to the early 2020s). In the study overall: The cohort included three men and a couple of women between 18 and 49 years of age. To estimate repertoire size and how much clonotypes are shared between individuals, the study performed deep sequencing of blood TCR repertoires from about five healthy adults. Different laboratories and diverse techniques were used to prepare libraries and sequence TCR repertoires, to increase sequencing depth and limit assay-specific biases. Per donor, leukapheresis produced somewhere between about 0.85 and 10 billion PBMCs. General study outcomes and caveats: Pairwise subsampling led to the expectation that sequencing depth would affect the degree of clonotype sharing among donors. Because the study included a small number of donors, the genetic and exposure-history diversity represented was limited. Only blood was sampled, and tissue TCR repertoires likely differ from those in blood.

Spanning cysteine to phenylalanine, the CDR3 consists of 15 amino acids. The read is trimmed to its CDR3 DNA, 45 bases read in frame from base 1. The germline V gene (reference sequence) supplies CDR1 SEHNR and CDR2 FQNEAQ. Trimming takes 5 bases from V and 4 bases from J, and the germline ends sit 18 bases apart. This TCR was sampled from a woman aged 40 to 50 in good health. Some clones in this sample may be carry-over from other donors' samples. The rearranged chain carries TRBV7-9 and TRBJ2-7, with TRBD2 tentatively as D gene (5 bases match). The sample consisted of PBMCs. In nucleotides, the sequence is TGTGCCAGCAGCCCCCTCCCGGCAGGAGGATACGAGCAGTACTTC. It translates to CASSPLPAGGYEQYF.